These 31 T cell receptor beta chains share one sample of origin, sequenced in a study of identical twins. TCRdb reanalysed the 5' RACE reads using MiXCR and keeps one entry per CDR3 protein. This sample carries about 390,000 distinct CDR3 sequences, about 10% of them seen once, and the ten largest clones take roughly 8.9%. Sequenced: naive T cells sorted from blood. All receptors come from a woman aged 50 to 65 in good health.

The chain's CDR3 is CASRSWGQQTYEQYF. For the CDR3, the DNA is TGTGCCAGCAGGTCTTGGGGACAGCAGACCTACGAGCAGTACTTC. V is TRBV11-2 and J is TRBJ2-7; 7 bases line up with TRBD1. The germline V gene encodes CDR1 SGHAT and CDR2 FQNNGV. V lost 6 bases, J lost 2 bases, and 10 bases stayed unmatched. The length of the CDR3 is 15 residues.

This clonotype was counted only a few times. The chain couples TRBV12-3 or TRBV12-4 to TRBJ2-1; D is uncertain. V lost 3 bases to trimming and J lost 5 bases, with 11 bases between them. The CDR3 totals 14 residues. CDR3 in DNA: TGTGCCAGCAGTTTTTGGCAGGTAGACAATGAGCAGTTCTTC. It specifies CASSFWQVDNEQFF.

Many counts were recorded for this clonotype. This chain uses TRBV25-1 with TRBJ2-7; the D is unclear. Trimming shortened V by 4 bases and J by 4 bases, and 8 bases separated the two germline ends. CDR3 length: 12 amino acids. In germline, CDR1 is MGHDK, CDR2 SYGVNS. The CDR3 region has the DNA TGTGCCAGCAGTGGCCGGAATTACGAGCAGTACGTC. It is translated as CASSGRNYEQYV.

There are many counts of this clonotype. The chain couples TRBV5-1 to TRBJ1-1; 7 bases line up with TRBD1. The CDR3 extends over 16 amino acids. The ends lost 0 bases at V and 1 base at J; junction bases unmatched: 6. CDR1 is SGHRS and CDR2 is YFSETQ in the germline V gene. The chain's CDR3 is CASSLALGQPNTEAFF. The DNA of the CDR3 is TGCGCCAGCAGCTTGGCGTTGGGACAGCCGAACACTGAAGCTTTCTTT.

On this clonotype: The junction does not match germline at one end; this may be a read error. The rearrangement links TRBV5-1 to TRBJ1-2; D gene unclear. Germline V CDR1 and CDR2: SGHRS, YFSETQ. The length of the CDR3 is 13 residues. The CDR3 reads CASTLAGGDGYTF. In nucleotides, the CDR3 is TGCGCCAGCACCTTGGCCGGTGGGGATGGCTACACCTTC.

This clonotype came up a few times. The genes are TRBV5-1 and TRBJ2-1; 11 nucleotides match TRBD2. J was trimmed by 5 bases and V by 5 bases; bases with no gene match: 0. The CDR3 totals 13 residues. The germline V gene has CDR1 SGHRS and CDR2 YFSETQ. The CDR3 DNA sequence: TGCGCCAGCAGGGGACTAGCGGACAATGAGCAGTTCTTC. Residues: CASRGLADNEQFF.

This clonotype was recorded many times. The chain is built from TRBV3-1 and TRBJ2-7; 14 nucleotides align to TRBD2. The CDR3 totals 17 residues. CDR1 LGHDT and CDR2 YNNKEL come from the germline V gene (reference sequence). V lost 5 bases, J lost 0 bases, and 6 bases stayed unmatched. CDR3 in DNA: TGTGCCAGCAGCGGGGGACTAGCGGGAGTGTACTCCTACGAGCAGTACTTC. Its protein is CASSGGLAGVYSYEQYF.

This chain connects TRBV20-1 to TRBJ2-3; the D gene could be TRBD1 or TRBD2 (5 bases each). Germline CDR1 is DFQATT and CDR2 is SNEGSKA (reference sequence). V shed 4 bases and J shed 5 bases, with 16 bases lying between them. The CDR3 is made up of 14 amino acids. The CDR3 DNA follows: TGCAGTGCTATCGGGGCAGCGAGAGGAGATACGCAGTATTTT. It encodes CSAIGAARGDTQYF.

The chain uses TRBV20-1 and TRBJ2-7, with 10 bases matching TRBD2. CDR3 size: 13 residues. V was pared by 5 bases and J by 5 bases, with 6 bases of the junction left unmatched. The germline V gene encodes CDR1 DFQATT and CDR2 SNEGSKA (reference sequence). The DNA for the CDR3 is TGCAGTGCTCCATTAGCGGGAGGAGACGAGCAGTACTTC. This sequence encodes CSAPLAGGDEQYF.

This clonotype came up many times. The V and J genes are TRBV7-9 and TRBJ2-1; 8 nucleotides line up with TRBD2. CDR3 size: 15 residues. The germline V gene encodes CDR1 SEHNR and CDR2 FQNEAQ (reference sequence). Trimming removed 4 bases from V and 7 bases from J; junction bases left unmatched: 9. The CDR3 nucleotides are TGTGCCAGCAGCTCGCAAGGACTAGCTTGGAATGAGCAGTTCTTC. Residues: CASSSQGLAWNEQFF.

This clonotype has a count of ten or more. This chain joins TRBV14 and TRBJ1-2; D ambiguous. Germline CDR1 SGHDN, CDR2 FVKESK. Trimming left V 4 bases short and J 2 bases short, with 5 bases between. The CDR3 totals 12 residues. CDR3 sequence: CASSPGNYGYTF. The DNA for the CDR3 is TGTGCCAGCAGCCCGGGCAACTATGGCTACACCTTC.

The chain has TRBV30 and TRBJ1-2, with D maybe TRBD1 (5 bases). Germline CDR1 GTSNPN, CDR2 SVGIG (reference sequence). The CDR3 runs to 13 residues. V lost 2 bases and J 5 bases, leaving 12 bases between the germline ends. This chain's CDR3 is CAWSNRQTYGYTF. CDR3 DNA sequence: TGTGCCTGGAGTAACAGACAGACTTATGGCTACACCTTC.

The chain uses TRBV9 and TRBJ2-5, with unresolved D. Looked up from germline, CDR1 is SGDLS and CDR2 is YYNGEE. The CDR3 has 11 amino acids. V lost 3 bases to trimming and J lost 4 bases, with 4 bases between them. The CDR3 DNA reads TGTGCCAGCAGCGCTTCAGAGACCCAGTACTTC. Amino acid sequence: CASSASETQYF.

Many counts were recorded for this clonotype. The rearrangement joins TRBV10-1 to TRBJ2-3; D not certain. The length of the CDR3 is 12 residues. Germline CDR1 and CDR2: WNHNN and SYGVQD (reference sequence). Trimming stripped 3 bases from V and 8 bases from J, with 9 bases between. The CDR3 bases are TGCGCCAGCAGTGAAGGGTTTGGTACGCAGTATTTT. As protein: CASSEGFGTQYF.

This clonotype occurred a few times. The chain joins TRBV18 to TRBJ2-1; 12 nucleotides match TRBD2. Germline V gives CDR1 KGHSH, CDR2 LQKENI. The CDR3 loop spans 15 amino acids. Losses at the gene ends were 3 bases for V and 8 bases for J; bases not matched to a gene: 5. The CDR3 protein is CASSPRTSGNDEQFF. The CDR3 region has the DNA TGTGCCAGCTCACCGAGGACTAGCGGGAACGATGAGCAGTTCTTC.

Only a few counts were recorded for this clonotype. The genes are TRBV7-6 and TRBJ2-1; 8 bases are a match to TRBD2. Germline V gene data show CDR1 as SGHVS and CDR2 as FNYEAQ. CDR3 length: 16 residues. With V trimmed by 4 bases and J by 5 bases, 10 bases remained unmatched. As DNA, the CDR3 is TGTGCCAGCAGCTCCCTTGTGCGGGAGGCTGACAATGAGCAGTTCTTC. Encoded protein: CASSSLVREADNEQFF.

This clonotype has ten or more counts. The CDR3 reads CATSSDGNTEAFF. In DNA, the CDR3 is TGTGCCACCAGTTCTGACGGCAACACTGAAGCTTTCTTT. The chain employs TRBV24-1 and TRBJ1-1; D not certain. Trimming left V 6 bases short and J 2 bases short, with 9 bases between. Looked up from germline, CDR1 is KGHDR and CDR2 is SFDVKD. The CDR3 totals 13 residues.

This clonotype was picked up a small number of times. In DNA form, the CDR3 reads TGTGCCTGGAGTGGGAAGGGGGCCGGGGTTGGCGAGCAGTACTTC. Protein sequence: CAWSGKGAGVGEQYF. The V gene is TRBV30, the J gene TRBJ2-7, with 7 bases fitting TRBD1. The CDR3 covers 15 residues. Trimming cost V 1 base and J 6 bases; bases outside gene matches: 12. Per the germline V gene, CDR1 is GTSNPN and CDR2 is SVGIG (reference sequence).

The chain joins TRBV6-5 to TRBJ2-7; no reliable D call. With 7 bases removed from V and 0 bases from J, the gap between germline ends came to 10 bases. Per germline, CDR1 MNHEY and CDR2 SVGAGI. CDR3 size: 13 residues. The CDR3 protein is CASTEKSSYEQYV. For the CDR3, the DNA is TGTGCCAGCACGGAAAAGAGCTCCTACGAGCAGTACGTC.

This clonotype was recorded at least ten times. The CDR3 protein is CASSLIGTTYEQYF. In DNA, the CDR3 is TGTGCCAGCAGTTTAATCGGGACTACATACGAGCAGTACTTC. The gene calls are TRBV12-3 or TRBV12-4 and TRBJ2-7; 7 positions agree with TRBD2. The CDR3 is 14 amino acids. V gave up 2 bases and J gave up 4 bases; unmatched junction bases: 5.

This clonotype has a count of ten or more. J is TRBJ2-7 and V is TRBV6-1; D uncertain. CDR3 size: 14 residues. V dropped 0 bases and J dropped 1 base, with 7 bases sitting between them. Per the germline V gene, CDR1 is MNHNS and CDR2 is SASEGT. The CDR3 loop is CASSEAVISYEQYV. The CDR3 nucleotides are TGTGCCAGCAGTGAAGCAGTTATTTCCTACGAGCAGTACGTC.

This clonotype occurred many times. The rearrangement uses TRBV24-1 and TRBJ2-1; D gene uncertain. This CDR3 has 16 amino acids. V shed 1 base and J shed 0 bases, with 9 bases lying between them. Germline CDR1 reads KGHDR; CDR2 reads SFDVKD. The CDR3 spells CATSDLGGSSYNEQFF. CDR3 DNA: TGTGCCACCAGTGATTTAGGCGGAAGCTCCTACAATGAGCAGTTCTTC.

The rearrangement joins TRBV7-3 to TRBJ2-3; a possible D gene is TRBD1 (5 bases). This CDR3 is 16 amino acids long. V dropped 2 bases and J dropped 0 bases, with 12 bases sitting between them. Germline lookup yields CDR1 SGHTA and CDR2 FQGTGA. CDR3 residues: CASSLVRTTSTDTQYF. The CDR3, as DNA: TGTGCCAGCAGCTTAGTTAGGACAACTAGCACAGATACGCAGTATTTT. Full variable domain (rest looked up from reference TRBV7-3 and TRBJ2-3): GAGVSQTPSNKVTEKGKYVELRCDPISGHTALYWYRQSLGQGPEFLIYFQGTGAADDSGLPNDRFFAVRPEGSVSTLKIQRTERGDSAVYLCASSLVRTTSTDTQYFGPGTRLTVL.

This clonotype was detected ten times or more. V is TRBV5-1 and J is TRBJ2-1; 9 bases are a match to TRBD2. With 4 bases clipped from V and 1 base from J, the junction kept 6 bases outside the gene matches. The CDR3 totals 16 residues. Per the germline V gene, CDR1 is SGHRS and CDR2 is YFSETQ. The CDR3 reads CASSPPLAGSYNEQFF. As DNA, the CDR3 is TGCGCCAGCAGCCCACCGCTAGCGGGGTCCTACAATGAGCAGTTCTTC.

This clonotype showed up many times. This CDR3 reads CSARGRGIYGYTF. Here the CDR3 DNA reads TGCAGTGCTAGAGGCCGGGGGATCTATGGCTACACCTTC. The V and J genes are TRBV20-1 and TRBJ1-2; TRBD1 is a possible D gene (5 bases). V gave up 1 base and J gave up 4 bases, with 10 bases separating them. Germline V gene data show CDR1 as DFQATT and CDR2 as SNEGSKA (reference sequence). The CDR3 covers 13 residues.

This clonotype was seen a few times. This sequence joins TRBV2 and TRBJ1-2; maybe TRBD1 (5 bases). The length of the CDR3 is 13 residues. CDR1 SNHLY and CDR2 FYNNEI come from the germline V gene. V lost 7 bases, J lost 6 bases, and 15 bases lay in between. The chain's CDR3 is CASIYRLGDGYTF. As DNA, the CDR3 is TGTGCCAGCATTTACAGGTTGGGAGATGGCTACACCTTC.

This sequence joins TRBV6-2 or TRBV6-3 and TRBJ2-5; 12 bases fit TRBD2. J gave up 4 bases and V 6 bases, and 18 bases lay outside the gene matches. Germline V lookup: CDR1 MNHEY, CDR2 SVGEGT. This CDR3 has 19 residues. DNA for the CDR3: TGTGCCAGCAGCCCGGGCGGACTAGCGGGACTAGGGGGAGGAGAGACCCAGTACTTC. Amino acids: CASSPGGLAGLGGGETQYF.

This clonotype was counted many times. The genes are TRBV6-8 and TRBJ2-7; TRBD2 aligns across 7 bases. CDR1 is MNHGY, CDR2 SAAAGT, per germline. This CDR3 is 14 amino acids long. With 6 bases clipped from V and 4 bases from J, the junction kept 9 bases outside the gene matches. Here the CDR3 DNA reads TGTGCCAGCAGATCCAGCGGGGAGGTTTACGAGCAGTACGTC. Translated, it gives CASRSSGEVYEQYV.

This clonotype was seen at least ten times. The chain has TRBV6-5 and TRBJ1-4; D might be TRBD1 (5 bases). This CDR3 is 14 amino acids long. The germline CDR1 and CDR2 sequences are MNHEY and SVGAGI. V shed 0 bases and J shed 3 bases, with 5 bases lying between them. CDR3: CASSYSRANEKLFF. The CDR3 nucleotides are TGTGCCAGCAGTTACTCCAGGGCTAATGAAAAACTGTTTTTT.

The V and J genes are TRBV25-1 and TRBJ1-2; D gene ambiguous. The V gene's germline CDR1 is MGHDK and CDR2 SYGVNS. The CDR3 runs to 14 residues. The V gene lost 1 base and the J gene lost 9 bases, with 15 bases spanning the gap. Written as DNA, the CDR3 is TGTGCCAGCAGTGAATCATCCCCAGGAGGGAGCTACACCTTC. Protein: CASSESSPGGSYTF.

This clonotype was counted only a few times. J is TRBJ1-1 and V is TRBV18; D remains unclear. CDR1 and CDR2 from the germline V gene are KGHSH and LQKENI. This CDR3 comprises 11 residues. V gave up 4 bases and J gave up 7 bases, with 7 bases separating them. This CDR3 reads CASSHGDEAFF. Written as DNA, the CDR3 is TGTGCCAGCTCACATGGGGATGAAGCTTTCTTT.